The 9 T cell receptor beta chains in this list originate from one sample, sequenced in a study of long-term antiretroviral therapy in people with HIV (dated by TCRdb to the early 2020s). The immunoSEQ hsTCRB v3.0 assay was used at survey level resolution to sequence the TRB variable region. Entries here come from immuneACCESS through TCRdb and include only in-frame sequences with V and J called. Some clones fail to appear in such tables; in the studies checked, an unresolved V gene covers under half of the shortfall, and the cause of the remainder is unknown. This sample gives 10,000 to 15,000 clones in total; around 79% of them show up just once. The ten largest clones capture 10% to 15% of the sample. Sequences were derived from unsorted PBMCs, sampled roughly 3 years before starting antiretroviral therapy. These receptor sequences come from a man aged 35 to 55 with HIV.

This clone was seen just once. This rearrangement joins TRBV5-1 to TRBJ2-7; D unclear. The CDR3 extends over 16 amino acids. The V gene's germline CDR1 is SGHRS and CDR2 YFSETQ. V was clipped by 2 bases and J by 0 bases, with 15 bases between them. CDR3 region: CASSFSLRASSYEQYF. CDR3 DNA sequence: TGCGCCAGCAGCTTTTCACTCCGTGCGAGCTCCTACGAGCAGTACTTC.

CDR3 bases: TGTGCCAGCATCCTTGGGGGGACAGGAGGGAAATCCTACGAGCAGTACTTC. This codes for CASILGGTGGKSYEQYF. This rearrangement joins TRBV7-9 to TRBJ2-7; TRBD1 aligns across 8 bases. The CDR3 totals 17 residues. Trimming at V came to 7 bases and at J to 1 base, leaving 15 bases not matched to a gene. Per the germline V gene, CDR1 is SEHNR and CDR2 is FQNEAQ (reference sequence).

V gene TRBV27 combines with J gene TRBJ2-2; tentative D call: TRBD1 (5 bases). Germline CDR1 MNHEY, CDR2 SMNVEV (reference sequence). Trimming removed 5 bases from V and 2 bases from J, with 9 bases in between. This CDR3 has 14 residues. The CDR3 sequence is CASSGQGNTGELFF. In DNA form, the CDR3 reads TGTGCCAGCAGTGGGCAGGGCAACACCGGGGAGCTGTTTTTT.

This sequence joins TRBV21-1 and TRBJ2-7; the D call of TRBD2 is as the table states it, not checked on the DNA. TRBV21-1 is a pseudogene. The CDR3 is 16 amino acids. This chain's CDR3 is CASSKDMGLAGRVQYF. The CDR3, as DNA: TGTGCCAGCAGCAAAGATATGGGACTAGCGGGTCGGGTGCAGTACTTC.

The J gene is TRBJ1-4, the V gene TRBV5-1, with 9 bases that match TRBD1. Germline CDR1 reads SGHRS; CDR2 reads YFSETQ. J lost 6 bases, V lost 4 bases, and 7 bases had no gene match. The CDR3 is 15 amino acids. The CDR3 here is CASSQNRGPDEKLFF. Here the CDR3 DNA reads TGCGCCAGCAGCCAGAACAGGGGGCCGGATGAAAAACTGTTTTTT.

The rearrangement links TRBV5-4 to TRBJ2-1, with D possibly called TRBD1 or TRBD2 (6 bases each). Per germline, CDR1 SGHNT and CDR2 YYREEE (reference sequence). V was trimmed by 1 base and J by 0 bases, leaving 14 bases between them. The CDR3 has 17 residues. DNA of the CDR3: TGTGCCAGCAGCTTGCCAGGGGCGGGGAGCTCCTACAATGAGCAGTTCTTC. Amino acids: CASSLPGAGSSYNEQFF.

This sequence joins TRBV28 and TRBJ1-1, with 8 bases fitting TRBD1. V lost 1 base and J lost 4; bases outside the gene matches: 2. CDR1 MDHEN and CDR2 SYDVKM come from the germline V gene. There are 14 residues in the CDR3. The CDR3 region has the DNA TGTGCCAGCAGTTTATACAGGGGGAGCACTGAAGCTTTCTTT. It specifies CASSLYRGSTEAFF. The full variable domain, rest sourced from reference TRBV28 and TRBJ1-1, is DVKVTQSSRYLVKRTGEKVFLECVQDMDHENMFWYRQDPGLGLRLIYFSYDVKMKEKGDIPEGYSVSREKKERFSLILESASTNQTSMYLCASSLYRGSTEAFFGQGTRLTVV.

Judged by abundance, this clone is medium-sized. The chain combines TRBV7-3 with TRBJ2-1, with a weak D call TRBD2 (5 bases). The germline CDR1 and CDR2 sequences are SGHTA and FQGTGA. The CDR3 has 11 residues. The ends were cut back, 5 bases at V and 6 bases at J, with 5 bases in the middle. The CDR3, as DNA: TGTGCCAGCAGCGAGGGCAATGAGCAGTTCTTC. It yields the protein CASSEGNEQFF.

This clone appeared a single time. V usage is TRBV27 and J usage is TRBJ2-7; 8 nucleotides agree with TRBD1. Germline V CDR1 and CDR2: MNHEY, SMNVEV (reference sequence). After removal of 5 bases from V and 5 bases from J, the junction contained 5 bases not matched to a gene. The CDR3 is made up of 13 amino acids. CDR3 amino acids: CASSPQGAHEQYF. CDR3 bases: TGTGCCAGCAGTCCCCAGGGGGCCCACGAGCAGTACTTC.